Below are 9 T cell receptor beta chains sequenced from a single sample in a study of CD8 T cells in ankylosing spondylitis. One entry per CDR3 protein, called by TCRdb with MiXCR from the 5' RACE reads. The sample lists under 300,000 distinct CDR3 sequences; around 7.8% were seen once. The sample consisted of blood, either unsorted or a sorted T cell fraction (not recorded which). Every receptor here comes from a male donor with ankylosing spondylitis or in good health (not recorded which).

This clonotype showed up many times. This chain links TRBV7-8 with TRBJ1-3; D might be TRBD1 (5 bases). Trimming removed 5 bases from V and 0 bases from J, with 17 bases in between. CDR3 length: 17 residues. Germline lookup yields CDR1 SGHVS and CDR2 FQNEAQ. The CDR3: CASSISGLLNSGNTIYF. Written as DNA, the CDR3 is TGTGCCAGCAGCATCTCGGGACTTCTTAACTCTGGAAACACCATATATTTT.

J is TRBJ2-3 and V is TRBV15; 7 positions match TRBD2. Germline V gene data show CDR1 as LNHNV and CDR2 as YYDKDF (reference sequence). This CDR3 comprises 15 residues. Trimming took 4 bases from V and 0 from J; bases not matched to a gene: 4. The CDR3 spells CATSNGRTSTDTQYF. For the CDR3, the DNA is TGTGCCACCAGCAACGGGAGGACTAGCACAGATACGCAGTATTTT.

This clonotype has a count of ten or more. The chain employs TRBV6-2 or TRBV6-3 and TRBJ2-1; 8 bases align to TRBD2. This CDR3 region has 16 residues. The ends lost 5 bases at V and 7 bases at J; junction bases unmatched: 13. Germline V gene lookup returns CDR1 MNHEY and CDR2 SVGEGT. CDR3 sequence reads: CASSPLRAGAKNEQFF. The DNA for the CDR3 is TGTGCCAGCAGTCCCCTCAGAGCGGGGGCCAAAAATGAGCAGTTCTTC.

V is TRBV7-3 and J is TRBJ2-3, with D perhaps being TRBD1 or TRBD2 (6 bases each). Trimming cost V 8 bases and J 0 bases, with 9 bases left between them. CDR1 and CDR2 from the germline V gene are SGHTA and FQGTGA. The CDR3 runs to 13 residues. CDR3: CASRGPSTDTQYF. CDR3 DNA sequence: TGTGCCAGCCGGGGGCCTAGCACAGATACGCAGTATTTT.

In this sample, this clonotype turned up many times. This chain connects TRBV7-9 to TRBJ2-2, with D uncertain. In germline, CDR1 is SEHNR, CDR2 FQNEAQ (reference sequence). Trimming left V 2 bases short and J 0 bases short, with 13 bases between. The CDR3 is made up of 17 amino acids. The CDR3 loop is CASSLLGPAANTGELFF. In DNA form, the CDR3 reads TGTGCCAGCAGCTTATTGGGCCCTGCGGCGAACACCGGGGAGCTGTTTTTT. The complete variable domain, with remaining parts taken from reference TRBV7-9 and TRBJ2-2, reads DTGVSQNPRHKITKRGQNVTFRCDPISEHNRLYWYRQTLGQGPEFLTYFQNEAQLEKSRLLSDRFSAERPKGSFSTLEIQRTEQGDSAMYLCASSLLGPAANTGELFFGEGSRLTVL.

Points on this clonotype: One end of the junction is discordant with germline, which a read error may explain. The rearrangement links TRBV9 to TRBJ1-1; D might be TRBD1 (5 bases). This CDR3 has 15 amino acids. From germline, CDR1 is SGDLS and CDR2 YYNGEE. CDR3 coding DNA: TGTGCCAGCAGCCCCCGGCAGGGAGTGAACCCTGAAGCTTTCTTT. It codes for CASSPRQGVNPEAFF.

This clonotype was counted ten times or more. For the CDR3, the DNA is TGTGCCAGCAGCTTAGCGGGGATCGGTGAGGGTGGTAAAAATGAGCAGTTCTTC. It encodes CASSLAGIGEGGKNEQFF. J is TRBJ2-1 and V is TRBV7-6; a possible D gene is TRBD2 (5 bases). Trimming removed 0 bases at V and 7 bases at J, with 22 bases between. This CDR3 is built from 18 residues. Germline V gene data show CDR1 as SGHVS and CDR2 as FNYEAQ.

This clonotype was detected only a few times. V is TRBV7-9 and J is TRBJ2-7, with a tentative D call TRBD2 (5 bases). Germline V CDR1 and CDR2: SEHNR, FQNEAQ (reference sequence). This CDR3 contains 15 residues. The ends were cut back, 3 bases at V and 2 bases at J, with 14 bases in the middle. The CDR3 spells CASSFGPSGTYEQYF. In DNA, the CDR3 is TGTGCCAGCAGCTTTGGGCCCAGCGGTACCTACGAGCAGTACTTC. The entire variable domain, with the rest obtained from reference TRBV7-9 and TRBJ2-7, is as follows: DTGVSQNPRHKITKRGQNVTFRCDPISEHNRLYWYRQTLGQGPEFLTYFQNEAQLEKSRLLSDRFSAERPKGSFSTLEIQRTEQGDSAMYLCASSFGPSGTYEQYFGPGTRLTVT.

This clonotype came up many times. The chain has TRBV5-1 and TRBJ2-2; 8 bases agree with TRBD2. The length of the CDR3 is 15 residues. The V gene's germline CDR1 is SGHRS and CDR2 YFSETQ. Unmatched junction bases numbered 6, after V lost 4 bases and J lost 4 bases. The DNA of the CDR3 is TGCGCCAGCAGCCCTGGACGGGGGGGCACCGGGGAGCTGTTTTTT. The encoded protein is CASSPGRGGTGELFF.